The 14 T cell receptor beta chains reported below all come from one sample, sequenced in a study of spatial heterogeneity in lung cancer. Noted time point: sample taken at primary tumor resection. Material for sequencing was whole RNA from tumor, nontumor lung or frozen PBMC, left unsorted. One entry per CDR3 protein results from TCRdb running MiXCR on the 5' RACE reads. Among fewer than 15,000 distinct CDR3 sequences listed, over 5% were seen once. The sequencing used lung tumor tissue, collected at surgery. The source is a human donor with early-stage non-small cell lung cancer.

This clonotype came up many times. Being off target in a library aimed at alpha chains, this beta chain has a size of little meaning. CDR3 region: CSVHGTFVNEQFF. DNA of the CDR3: TGCAGCGTCCACGGGACTTTCGTCAATGAGCAGTTCTTC. The chain carries TRBV29-1 and TRBJ2-1; D perhaps matches TRBD2 (6 bases). V was pared by 6 bases and J by 6 bases, with 15 bases between. This CDR3 comprises 13 residues. The germline gives CDR1 SQVTM, CDR2 ANQGSEA.

This clonotype showed up many times. The library was designed around alpha chains, so this beta chain is a stray read whose abundance carries little weight. This chain joins TRBV11-3 and TRBJ2-1; D is unresolved. CDR3 size: 16 residues. Germline V gene sequence: CDR1 SGHNT, CDR2 YENEEA. V gave up 4 bases and J gave up 0 bases, with 13 bases separating them. CDR3 region: CASSSPGGRSYNEQFF. CDR3 sequence (DNA): TGTGCCAGCAGCTCCCCAGGCGGTCGCTCCTACAATGAGCAGTTCTTC.

This clonotype was found many times. For a library built for alpha chains, this beta chain is a stray read; little rests on its size. The rearrangement joins TRBV27 to TRBJ1-2; D is uncertain. Trimming pared 2 bases from V and 7 bases from J, leaving 17 bases between. The V gene's germline CDR1 is MNHEY and CDR2 SMNVEV (reference sequence). This CDR3 region has 15 residues. CDR3 residues: CASSLRAGLPVGYTF. Here the CDR3 DNA reads TGTGCCAGCAGTTTAAGGGCAGGCTTACCAGTTGGCTACACCTTC.

This clonotype has ten or more counts. This beta chain appears as a stray read in a library generated for alpha chains; its size is not informative. The chain joins TRBV5-1 to TRBJ2-3, with TRBD1 as a possible D gene (5 bases). The V gene's germline CDR1 is SGHRS and CDR2 YFSETQ. V dropped 1 base and J dropped 4 bases, with 13 bases sitting between them. The CDR3 totals 15 residues. The CDR3 DNA reads as TGCGCCAGCAGCTTGCCAGGGCAGAGCGCAGATACGCAGTATTTT. Translating it yields CASSLPGQSADTQYF. The entire variable domain, with the rest obtained from reference TRBV5-1 and TRBJ2-3, is as follows: KAGVTQTPRYLIKTRGQQVTLSCSPISGHRSVSWYQQTPGQGLQFLFEYFSETQRNKGNFPGRFSGRQFSNSRSEMNVSTLELGDSALYLCASSLPGQSADTQYFGPGTRLTVL.

This clonotype has ten or more counts. This beta chain is a stray sequence in a library constructed for alpha chains; its clone size is not meaningful. V usage is TRBV11-2 and J usage is TRBJ2-7; no definite D call. This CDR3 contains 16 residues. V lost 1 base and J 2 bases, leaving 15 bases between the germline ends. Per the germline V gene, CDR1 is SGHAT and CDR2 is FQNNGV. The CDR3, as DNA: TGTGCCAGCAGCTTAGGAGGTGATCTTCGCGCCTACGAGCAGTACTTC. This translates into CASSLGGDLRAYEQYF.

This clonotype has a count of ten or more. This beta chain appears as a stray read in a library generated for alpha chains; its size is not informative. The CDR3 DNA reads as TGCAGCGTCGGAACAGAAACCGGGGAGCTGTTTTTT. It encodes CSVGTETGELFF. V gene TRBV29-1 combines with J gene TRBJ2-2; D remains ambiguous. The CDR3 extends over 12 amino acids. Between the trimmed V and J ends, which lost 6 bases and 5 bases, there was a span of 10 bases. In germline, CDR1 is SQVTM, CDR2 ANQGSEA.

This clonotype was seen many times. The junction departs from germline at one end; a sequencing error may be responsible. For a library built for alpha chains, this beta chain is a stray read; little rests on its size. The rearrangement joins TRBV20-1 to TRBJ2-1, with unresolved D. This CDR3 comprises 10 residues. Looked up from germline, CDR1 is DFQATT and CDR2 is SNEGSKA (reference sequence). CDR3 sequence reads: CSAEWNGQFF. CDR3 in DNA: TGCAGTGCTGAATGGAATGGGCAGTTCTTC.

In this sample, this clonotype turned up many times. The library was designed around alpha chains, so this beta chain is a stray read whose abundance carries little weight. The J gene is TRBJ2-6, the V gene TRBV7-2, with 7 bases matching TRBD1. Trimming at V came to 5 bases and at J to 0 bases, leaving 4 bases not matched to a gene. Germline CDR1 and CDR2: SGHTA and FQGNSA. The CDR3 runs 16 residues. CDR3 coding DNA: TGTGCCAGCAGCATACAGGGGCGCTCTGGGGCCAACGTCCTGACTTTC. Its protein is CASSIQGRSGANVLTF.

Within the sample, this clonotype is medium-sized. The library was designed around alpha chains, so this beta chain is a stray read whose abundance carries little weight. The J gene is TRBJ2-1, the V gene TRBV12-3 or TRBV12-4; D ambiguous. This CDR3 has 12 residues. V was pared by 4 bases and J by 12 bases, with 13 bases between. For the CDR3, the DNA is TGTGCCAGCAGTTCAATTGGATCCCGGCAGTTCTTC. Its protein is CASSSIGSRQFF.

This clonotype is judged medium-sized. This beta chain is a stray read from a library made for alpha chains; its abundance is not meaningful. This rearrangement joins TRBV5-3 to TRBJ1-1; 7 nucleotides line up with TRBD1. TRBV5-3 is classed as an ORF, of uncertain function. The trim removed 3 bases at V and 7 bases at J, leaving 15 bases unmatched. The CDR3 is 16 residues long. CDR3 loop: CARSYPILYRGLEAFF. CDR3 in DNA: TGTGCCAGAAGCTACCCGATCTTATACAGGGGACTTGAAGCTTTCTTT.

This clonotype was counted many times. This beta chain is a stray read from a library made for alpha chains; its abundance is not meaningful. J is TRBJ2-1 and V is TRBV5-1, with D possibly matching TRBD1 (6 bases). CDR1 is SGHRS and CDR2 is YFSETQ in the germline V gene. V gave up 0 bases and J gave up 2 bases, with 12 bases separating them. This CDR3 region has 16 residues. CDR3 loop: CASSLAPGVTYNEQFF. For the CDR3, the DNA is TGCGCCAGCAGCTTGGCCCCAGGGGTTACCTACAATGAGCAGTTCTTC.

There are many counts of this clonotype. This beta chain represents an off-target read in a library built for alpha chains; its size is of limited meaning. V and J are TRBV18 and TRBJ1-5; 7 nucleotides line up with TRBD1. Germline assignment: CDR1 KGHSH and CDR2 LQKENI. After removal of 4 bases from V and 4 bases from J, the junction contained 4 bases not matched to a gene. The CDR3 covers 14 residues. The CDR3 DNA is TGTGCCAGCTCACTGGGACAGCTTAATCAGCCCCAGCATTTT. It codes for CASSLGQLNQPQHF. Filled out from reference TRBV18 and TRBJ1-5, the complete variable domain reads NAGVMQNPRHLVRRRGQEARLRCSPMKGHSHVYWYRQLPEEGLKFMVYLQKENIIDESGMPKERFSAEFPKEGPSILRIQQVVRGDSAAYFCASSLGQLNQPQHFGDGTRLSIL.

This clonotype was counted many times. This beta chain is a stray sequence in a library constructed for alpha chains; its clone size is not meaningful. This chain uses TRBV7-9 with TRBJ1-1; a possible D gene is TRBD1 (5 bases). Trimming took off 5 bases at V and 0 bases at J, with 16 bases between the two ends. Germline V gene sequence: CDR1 SEHNR, CDR2 FQNEAQ (reference sequence). This CDR3 contains 16 residues. The CDR3 nucleotides are TGTGCCAGCAGCCTTGGAGCTGGGGGGATGAACACTGAAGCTTTCTTT. Protein sequence: CASSLGAGGMNTEAFF.

This clonotype was picked up a small number of times. Since the library was made to target alpha chains, this beta chain is a stray read and its abundance is not meaningful. The V call is TRBV7-2, the J call TRBJ2-3; possible D gene TRBD2, 5 bases. V was cut by 1 base and J by 5 bases, with 7 bases left in between. The CDR3 length is 13 residues. Germline lookup yields CDR1 SGHTA and CDR2 FQGNSA. The CDR3 sequence is CASSLDRGDTQYF. Here the CDR3 DNA reads TGTGCCAGCAGCTTAGACCGGGGAGATACGCAGTATTTT.